The entry below gives a single T cell receptor beta chain sequence along with its context. This record comes from a study of blood T cell repertoires in COVID-19. Germline values: CDR1 SGHAT, CDR2 FQDESV (reference sequence). CDR3 length: 12 amino acids. V lost 3 bases and J lost 6, with 6 bases in between. Per the study methods: The authors estimated nucleated cell counts from reference gene primer amplification. The method was immunoSEQ multiplex PCR; TCRdb's version includes in-frame clones alone and lacks a portion of them. V and J calls and clone size come straight from that table; D and trimming were deduced from the DNA. The sample records about 200,000 clones, more than 75% being singletons.

This sequence was found in a woman of 80 years or more with acute or convalescent COVID-19. The V and J genes are TRBV11-1 and TRBJ1-3; D is ambiguous. Specimen: peripheral blood. The CDR3 DNA follows: TGTGCCAGCAGCTTCGACACAAACACCATATATTTT. It translates to CASSFDTNTIYF.